A few counts support the clone carrying this TCR beta chain. Antigen specificity is unknown. This sample was taken from a study of cytomegalovirus exposure and HLA in healthy donors. Primers: 60 Vbeta forward and 13 Jbeta reverse. Assay: immunoSEQ multiplex PCR; the TCRdb copy retains only in-frame clones and omits some. The sample contains over 150,000 clones, just under 80% of which appear only once. Study-level results: In an earlier analysis, most TCR beta V segments were productive about 87% or about 30% of the time. Among CMV-associated TCR beta chains, most appeared HLA-restricted in a later analysis. It was reported that the classifier diagnosed cytomegalovirus status with high specificity and sensitivity in both the original and validation cohorts.

This TCR was recovered from a woman between 50 and 59 years old in good health and CMV-seropositive. Sequencing used PBMCs.

The CDR3 DNA reads TGCAGCGTTGACGGGACAGGGGTCACCGGGGAGCTGTTTTTT. This codes for CSVDGTGVTGELFF. The J gene is TRBJ2-2, the V gene TRBV29-1, with 10 bases lining up with TRBD1. The junction had 2 bases not matched to a gene; V was cut back by 3 bases and J by 4 bases. The CDR3 totals 14 residues. From germline, CDR1 is SQVTM and CDR2 ANQGSEA.